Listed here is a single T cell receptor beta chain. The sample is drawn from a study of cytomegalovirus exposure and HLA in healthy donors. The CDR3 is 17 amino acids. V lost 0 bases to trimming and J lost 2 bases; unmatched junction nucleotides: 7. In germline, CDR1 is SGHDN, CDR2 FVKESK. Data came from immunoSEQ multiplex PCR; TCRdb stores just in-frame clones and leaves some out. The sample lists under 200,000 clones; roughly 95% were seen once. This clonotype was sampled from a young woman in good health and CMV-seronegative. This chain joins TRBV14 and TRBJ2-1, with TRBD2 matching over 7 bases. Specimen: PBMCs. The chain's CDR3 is CASSQDLERGTYNEQFF. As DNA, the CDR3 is TGTGCCAGCAGCCAAGATCTTGAGCGGGGAACCTACAATGAGCAGTTCTTC.